This record covers a single TCR beta chain. Its target is not known. This sample is part of a study of shared clonotypes between healthy human individuals. Study conclusions and caveats: What naive subsets generally showed was a larger estimated richness than memory subsets showed. Sampling was confined to blood; repertoires within tissues likely differ.

Method: immunoSEQ multiplex PCR; TCRdb's copy keeps in-frame clones and lacks some. The data show about 690,000 clones, about 90% seen once. Germline CDR1 is MNHEY and CDR2 is SMNVEV (reference sequence). The CDR3 runs to 17 residues. V was clipped by 7 bases and J by 0 bases; unmatched bases: 12. The chain links TRBV27 to TRBJ2-1, with 7 bases that match TRBD2. The TCR originated in a man aged 18 to 30 in good health. Some clones in this sample may be carry-over from other donors' samples. The sequenced sample consisted of memory CD8+ T cells from PBMCs. Subset of the sample: CD45RO+ cells pooled with CCR7-negative TemRA cells. Here the CDR3 DNA reads TGTGCCAGCAATTACGGTGCAGGCGGGAGCTCCTACAATGAGCAGTTCTTC. This gives the protein CASNYGAGGSSYNEQFF.